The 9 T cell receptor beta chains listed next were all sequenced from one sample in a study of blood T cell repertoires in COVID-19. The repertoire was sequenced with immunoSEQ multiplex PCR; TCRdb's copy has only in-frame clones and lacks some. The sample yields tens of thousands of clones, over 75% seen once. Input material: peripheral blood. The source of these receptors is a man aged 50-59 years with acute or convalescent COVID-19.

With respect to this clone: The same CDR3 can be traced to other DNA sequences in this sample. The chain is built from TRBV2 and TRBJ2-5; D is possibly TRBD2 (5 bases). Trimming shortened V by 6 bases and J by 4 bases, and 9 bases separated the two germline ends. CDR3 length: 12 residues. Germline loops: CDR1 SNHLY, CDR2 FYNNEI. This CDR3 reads CASSGRGETQYF. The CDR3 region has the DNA TGTGCCAGCAGCGGCCGGGGAGAGACCCAGTACTTC.

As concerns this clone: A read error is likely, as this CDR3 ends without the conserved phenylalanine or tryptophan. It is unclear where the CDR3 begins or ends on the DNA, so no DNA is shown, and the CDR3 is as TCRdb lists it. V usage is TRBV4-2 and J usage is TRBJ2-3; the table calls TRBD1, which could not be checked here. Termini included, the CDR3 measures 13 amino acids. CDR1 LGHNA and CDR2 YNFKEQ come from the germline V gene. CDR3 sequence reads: CASSPYHPGQAQV.

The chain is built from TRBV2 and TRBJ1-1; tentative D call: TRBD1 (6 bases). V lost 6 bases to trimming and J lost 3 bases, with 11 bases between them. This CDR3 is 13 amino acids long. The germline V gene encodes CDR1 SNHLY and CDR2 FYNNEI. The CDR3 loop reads CASSRTAYTEAFF. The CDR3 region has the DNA TGTGCCAGCAGCCGGACAGCTTACACTGAAGCTTTCTTT. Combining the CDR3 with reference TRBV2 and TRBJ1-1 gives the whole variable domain EPEVTQTPSHQVTQMGQEVILRCVPISNHLYFYWYRQILGQKVEFLVSFYNNEISEKSEIFDDQFSVERPDGSNFTLKIRSTKLEDSAMYFCASSRTAYTEAFFGQGTRLTVV.

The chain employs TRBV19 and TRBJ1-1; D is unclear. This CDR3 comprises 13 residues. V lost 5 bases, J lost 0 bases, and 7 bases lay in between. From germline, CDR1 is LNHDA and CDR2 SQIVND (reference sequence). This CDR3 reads CASSPYMNTEAFF. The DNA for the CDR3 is TGTGCCAGTAGTCCTTACATGAACACTGAAGCTTTCTTT.

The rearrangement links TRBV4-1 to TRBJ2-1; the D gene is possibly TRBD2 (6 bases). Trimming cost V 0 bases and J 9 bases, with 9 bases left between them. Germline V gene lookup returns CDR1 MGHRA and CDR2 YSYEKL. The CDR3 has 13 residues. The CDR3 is CASSQEPGVEQFF. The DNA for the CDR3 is TGCGCCAGCAGCCAAGAGCCGGGGGTTGAGCAGTTCTTC.

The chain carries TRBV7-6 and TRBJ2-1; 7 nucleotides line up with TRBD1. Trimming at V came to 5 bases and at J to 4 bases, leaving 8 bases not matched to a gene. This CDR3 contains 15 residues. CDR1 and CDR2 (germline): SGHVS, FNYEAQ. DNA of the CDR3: TGTGCCAGCAGCATATCCGGGACAGCATACAATGAGCAGTTCTTC. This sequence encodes CASSISGTAYNEQFF.

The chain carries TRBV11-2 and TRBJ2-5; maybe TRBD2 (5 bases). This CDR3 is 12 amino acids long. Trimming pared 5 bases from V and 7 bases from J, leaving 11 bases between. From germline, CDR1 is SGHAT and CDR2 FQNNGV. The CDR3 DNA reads TGTGCCAGCAGCATCGATGCGGGGACCCAGTACTTC. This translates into CASSIDAGTQYF.

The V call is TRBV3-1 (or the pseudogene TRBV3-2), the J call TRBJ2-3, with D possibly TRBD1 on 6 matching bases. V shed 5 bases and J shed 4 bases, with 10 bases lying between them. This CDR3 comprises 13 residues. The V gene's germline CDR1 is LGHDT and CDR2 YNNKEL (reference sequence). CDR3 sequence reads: CASSFKGADTQYF. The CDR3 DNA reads TGTGCCAGCAGCTTTAAGGGGGCAGATACGCAGTATTTT.

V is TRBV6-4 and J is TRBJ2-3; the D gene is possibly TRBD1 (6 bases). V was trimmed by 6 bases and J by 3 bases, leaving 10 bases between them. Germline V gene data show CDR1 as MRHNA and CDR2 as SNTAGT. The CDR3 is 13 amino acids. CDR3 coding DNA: TGTGCCAGCAGGCTACAGGGTACAGATACGCAGTATTTT. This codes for CASRLQGTDTQYF.